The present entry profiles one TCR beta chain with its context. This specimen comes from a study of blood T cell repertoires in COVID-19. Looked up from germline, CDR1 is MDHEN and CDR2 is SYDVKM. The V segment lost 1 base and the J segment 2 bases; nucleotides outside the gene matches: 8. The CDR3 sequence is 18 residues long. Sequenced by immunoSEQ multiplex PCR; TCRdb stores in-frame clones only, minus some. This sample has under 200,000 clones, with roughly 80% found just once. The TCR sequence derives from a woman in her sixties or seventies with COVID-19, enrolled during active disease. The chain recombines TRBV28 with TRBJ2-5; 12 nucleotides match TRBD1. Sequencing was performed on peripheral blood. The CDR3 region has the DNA TGTGCCAGCAGTTTATCTCGACCGGGACAGGGGGCTCAAGAGACCCAGTACTTC. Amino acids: CASSLSRPGQGAQETQYF.